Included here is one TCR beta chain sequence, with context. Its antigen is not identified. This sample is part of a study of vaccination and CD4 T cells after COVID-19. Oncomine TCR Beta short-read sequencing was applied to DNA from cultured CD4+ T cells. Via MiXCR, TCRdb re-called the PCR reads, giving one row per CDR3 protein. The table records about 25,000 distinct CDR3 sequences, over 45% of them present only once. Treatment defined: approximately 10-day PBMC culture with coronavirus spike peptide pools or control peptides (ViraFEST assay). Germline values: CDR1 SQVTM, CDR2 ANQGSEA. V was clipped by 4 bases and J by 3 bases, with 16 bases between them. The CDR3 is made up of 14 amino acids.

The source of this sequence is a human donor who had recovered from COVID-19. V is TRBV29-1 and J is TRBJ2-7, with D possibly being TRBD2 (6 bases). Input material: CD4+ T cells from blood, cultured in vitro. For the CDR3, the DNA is TGCAGCGTTGTGGGGGGTCCGGGGTTCTACGAGCAGTACTTC. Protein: CSVVGGPGFYEQYF.